The sequence of this T cell receptor (beta chain) was determined in a study of Graves' ophthalmopathy and Graves' hyperthyroidism. This clonotype was seen many times. Investigators amplified TCR beta CDR3 regions from RNA transcripts. RT-PCR with HTBI primers came first, then second-round multiplex PCR. MiXCR, applied by TCRdb to the multiplex PCR reads, yields one record per CDR3 protein. The table includes under 250,000 distinct CDR3 sequences, approximately 28% detected once. The clonotype was recovered from a man aged 50 to 59 with Graves' ophthalmopathy. Sequenced material: peripheral blood.

Here the CDR3 DNA reads TGTGCCAGCACCCCGGGACCTCCACCCCCCTACGAGCAGTACTTC. Amino acid sequence: CASTPGPPPPYEQYF. V gene TRBV12-3 or TRBV12-4 combines with J gene TRBJ2-7; perhaps D is TRBD1 or TRBD2 (5 bases each). The CDR3 covers 15 residues. Trimming took off 7 bases at V and 2 bases at J, with 18 bases between the two ends.